This T cell receptor (beta chain) was observed in a study of OX40 agonist ivuxolimab in advanced cancers. Regarding the study in general: Ivuxolimab was an agonistic, fully human IgG2 monoclonal antibody directed against OX40 (CD134), a costimulatory receptor. Intravenous ivuxolimab was administered to patients every 2 weeks at six dose levels: 0.01, 0.1, 0.3, 1.5, 3 and 10 mg/kg. Of the approximately 50 dose-escalation patients, hepatocellular carcinoma was present in about 20, melanoma in approximately 15, renal cell carcinoma in 9 and head and neck cancer in 9. A male proportion of around 81% and a mean age of about 60 years, ranging from 23 to 79, were recorded for the dose-escalation cohort. Prior anti-PD-1, anti-PD-L1 or anti-CTLA-4 therapy was permitted, and checkpoint inhibitors had been received by about 37% of dose-escalation patients. Partial responses were achieved by three dose-escalation patients, of whom one had hepatocellular carcinoma and two had cutaneous melanoma. The purpose of peripheral TCRbeta sequencing was to test whether ivuxolimab changed TCR sequence diversity and led to clonal T-cell expansion. The paper describes the monotherapy dose-escalation part (N = 52 patients) of the phase I trial of ivuxolimab.

The trial excluded patients who had a history of autoimmune disease or who were on systemic immunosuppression. Peripheral blood for TCR sequencing was collected from all dose cohorts at baseline, on cycle 4 day 1, and on cycle 7 day 1. The samples were drawn from a first-in-human, open-label, multicenter phase I dose-escalation trial of ivuxolimab. Adults with locally advanced or metastatic melanoma, renal cell, hepatocellular, or head and neck squamous cell carcinoma were enrolled in the trial. Before TCR sequencing, CD4+ and CD8+ T cells were separately sorted from peripheral blood. Concerning this clone itself: The clone's antigen remains unknown. No base quality values were provided; no much bigger clone lies one nucleotide off.

To sequence the TCRbeta CDR3 region, genomic DNA was isolated from the sorted cells. TCRbeta CDR3 regions were sequenced using the immunoSEQ Assay. TCRdb took this table from immuneACCESS and kept in-frame rearrangements with V and J called. Such tables lack part of the clones; where checked against another copy, unresolved V genes explain under half of the gap, and the rest is unexplained. For this sample there are 95,000 to 100,000 clones; 85% to 95% appear just once. Roughly 0.26% of the sample comes from the top ten. The study at large found these results: At doses from 0.1 to 3.0 mg/kg, clonal expansion was seen in both CD4+ and CD8+ blood T cells between baseline and week 6. After ivuxolimab, expanded clones were on average more numerous among CD8+ T cells than among CD4+ T cells. Low levels of normalized T-cell clonal expansion were also shown by some nonresponding patients. Partial responders in the 0.1-3.0 mg/kg groups had among the lowest normalized peripheral clonal expansion, especially among CD8+ T cells. Antigen specificity was not determined for the clonally expanded peripheral T cells.

Sequences were derived from CD4+ or CD8+ T cells sorted from blood, sampled in a trial of the OX40 agonist ivuxolimab. The receptor was derived from an adult with an advanced solid tumor such as melanoma, head and neck, liver or kidney cancer.

The nucleotides read TGTGCCAGCAGTTACGGGACAGTCCGCAATCAGCCCCAGCATTTT. It encodes CASSYGTVRNQPQHF. The V and J genes are TRBV6-6 and TRBJ1-5; 7 junctional bases match TRBD1. Clipping removes 2 bases from V and 2 bases from J, with 3 as the unmatched junction base count. The cysteine opens and the phenylalanine closes a CDR3 of 15 amino acids. The only DNA kept is the CDR3, 45 bases in frame from the first base. For CDR1 and CDR2, the germline V gene (reference sequence) lists MNHNY and SVGAGI.